This T cell receptor beta chain was obtained from a study of shared clonotypes between healthy human individuals. Study-level information: A couple of women and three men aged 18 to 49 made up the donors.

For this clone: Its antigen is undetermined.

V lost 6 bases, J lost 4 bases, and 15 bases stayed unmatched. Per germline, CDR1 MNHEY and CDR2 SMNVEV (reference sequence). The CDR3 runs to 17 residues. Profiling relied on immunoSEQ multiplex PCR, and the TCRdb table lists in-frame clones only, not all of them. Of 600,000 to 800,000 clones in the sample, 72% are singletons; the top ten hold less than 2%. The study, taken as a whole, reports: Rarefaction analysis demonstrated incomplete sorted-subset sequencing notwithstanding large depth. Larger estimated richness was generally recorded for naive subsets relative to memory subsets.

CD4+ cells yielded CD45RA+ naive and CD45RA-negative memory subsets. The sequencing sample was made of memory CD4+ T cells sorted from blood. Subset noted: CD45RA-negative fraction. This receptor was identified in a woman in her 30s in good health. The J gene is TRBJ2-1, the V gene TRBV27, with 7 positions matching TRBD1. CDR3 sequence: CASSATSGRGPYNEQFF. The CDR3 DNA reads TGTGCCAGCAGCGCAACTAGTGGTAGGGGGCCTTACAATGAGCAGTTCTTC.